This TCR beta chain appears in the sequencing data of a study of cytomegalovirus exposure and HLA in healthy donors. Each donor's status was that of a healthy bone marrow donor. 60 Vbeta and 13 Jbeta primers were used in PCR. TCRdb's copy holds only in-frame clones and misses some; the assay was immunoSEQ multiplex PCR. The sample table sets out 200,000 or so clones. Turning to this clone: Its cognate antigen is unknown. Because the CDR3's place on the DNA is in doubt, the DNA is left out and the CDR3 is given as listed by TCRdb.

Counting both end residues, the CDR3 totals 12 amino acids. Study-wide results and limits: A later examination showed that TCR association rates differed by HLA locus, with DRB1 most and HLA-C fewest. In a later analysis, several top co-occurrence clusters appeared linked to parvovirus B19, influenza, CMV and Epstein-Barr virus. High specificity and sensitivity for cytomegalovirus status were reported for the classifier.

What was sequenced was PBMCs. V and J are TRBV21-1 and TRBJ1-2. TRBV21-1 is marked as a pseudogene. The TCR originated in a boy younger than 18 in good health and CMV-seronegative. CDR3 sequence reads: CASYDCSAGYTF.